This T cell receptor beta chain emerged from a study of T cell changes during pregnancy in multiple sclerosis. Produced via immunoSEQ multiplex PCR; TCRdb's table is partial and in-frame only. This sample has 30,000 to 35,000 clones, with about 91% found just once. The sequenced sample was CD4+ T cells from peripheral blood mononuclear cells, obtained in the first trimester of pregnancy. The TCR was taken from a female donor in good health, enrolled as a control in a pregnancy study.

The DNA of the CDR3 is TGCGCCAGCAGCCGTGACAGAACAACTAATGAAAAACTGTTTTTT. Protein: CASSRDRTTNEKLFF. V gene TRBV5-1 combines with J gene TRBJ1-4, with D possibly matching TRBD1 (5 bases). The CDR3 is 15 amino acids. Germline CDR1 and CDR2: SGHRS and YFSETQ. V dropped 4 bases and J dropped 0 bases, with 10 bases sitting between them.